Included here is one TCR beta chain sequence, with context. This clone has a single count. Its antigen is still unknown. No much larger clone exists at a distance of one base, and base qualities are not known. The cohort was made up of approximately 670 healthy bone marrow donors. At the time of sampling, all cohort members were nominally healthy, though unrecorded immune exposures were likely present. The donor tested CMV seropositive, placing the donor among the roughly 300 seropositive members of the cohort. A peripheral blood sample was provided by each donor, and peripheral blood mononuclear cells were used for TCR beta sequencing. The Qiagen DNeasy Blood Extraction Kit was used to extract genomic DNA from the blood cell samples. Inclusive of the bounding cysteine and phenylalanine, the CDR3 is 14 residues long. Just the 42-base CDR3 DNA is kept, in frame starting at base 1. V is reduced by 7 bases and J by 1 base, leaving a spacing of 13 bases between them. As encoded in the germline V gene, CDR1 is SNHLY while CDR2 is FYNNEI.

The sample comes from a study of cytomegalovirus exposure and HLA in healthy donors (dated by TCRdb to about 2017). In the study overall: An earlier analysis of several hundred of the donors reported around 280 Gb of sequence data and around 120 million unique TCR beta sequences obtained from some 170 million T cells. To predict cytomegalovirus infection status, the study combined high-throughput TCR immunosequencing, statistical association of individual TCRs with disease status, and machine learning. The later analysis used no new phenotypic data to find candidate immune exposures, relying instead on TCR beta sequences and their occurrence across donors. On average, roughly 250,000 unique TCR beta nucleotide sequences were sequenced per donor among a few hundred genotyped donors of the cohort, with about 17% of those sequences being non-productive. The study used immunosequencing to profile the T cell repertoires of hundreds of subjects and linked those repertoires to cytomegalovirus serostatus. Class I and class II HLA loci were covered by the typing at four-digit resolution. The study was designed to test whether signatures of past pathogen exposure could be identified by cataloging public T cell receptors. A later analysis re-analyzed previously published TCR beta repertoires from 666 donors and added high-resolution HLA genotyping to study TCR occurrence patterns. Donor age, sex, ethnicity and CMV serostatus were compiled alongside the repertoire data. Roughly 300 gigabases of sequencing data and around 88 million unique TCR sequences made up an early release that covered over 550 HLA-typed donors. In an earlier analysis of around 540 of the donors, high-throughput TCR beta sequencing was used to judge whether each TCR beta V gene segment behaved as functional or pseudogenic. Genome-wide SNP genotypes for about 60% of the roughly 700 donors were used in a later genetic analysis, which treated that subset as a discovery cohort. Every discovery cohort repertoire had been produced on one sequencing platform. About five DR-DQ haplotypes were handled as single units for association and clustering, since linkage in the cohort was strong. The number of donors typed differed by locus, with about 629-630 for A, B, C, DRB1 and DQB1, 522 for DQA1, under 610 for DPA1, and around 430 for DPB1. In addition to the first cohort of 666 subjects, a separate validation cohort of approximately 130 different subjects was used. Of the 300 to 500 genotyped donors, approximately 81% were placed in the genetic ancestry cluster associated with self-reported Caucasian donors.

Study-level results and caveats: The study gave a list of about 170 TCR beta chains associated with cytomegalovirus. This cohort had only TCR beta chains sequenced, and the lack of alpha or paired-chain data limited which features could be detected. When HLA alleles, especially DR and DQ, strongly co-occurred, attributing TCR associations to individual alleles was difficult. Compared with the 666-donor mean, donors in an Asian-associated ancestry cluster had fewer N-insertions in productive TCRs, according to a later genetic analysis. Correlated functional status among segregating V segments might reflect linkage disequilibrium, but an unknown experimental factor could not be ruled out. In a later analysis, HLA-associated TCR beta chains were found to be more clonally expanded and to have lower generation probabilities than equally common non-associated chains. In an earlier analysis of approximately 590 of the donors, most TCR beta V segments appeared in productive rearrangements about 87% or about 30% of the time, broadly matching IMGT annotations. Across donors, most TCR sequences were observed very rarely, whereas some public TCRs were present in many individuals. A further reported finding was that TCR beta sequences accurately predicted the HLA-A and HLA-B alleles for most subjects in the first cohort. The sequencing pipeline was judged likely to have produced a cluster of highly shared sequence variants as a technical artifact. For the cohort, immune exposure information was limited to CMV serostatus. The presence/absence analyses assumed that sequencing depth was roughly uniform across donors, and that assumption may not be true. In vitro tests confirmed that a few of the cytomegalovirus-associated TCR beta chains recognize cytomegalovirus antigens. Some IMGT-functional V segments, including TRBV6-2 and TRBV6-3, could not be told apart with the 87-base-pair reads, so those segments were excluded. Because some donors lacked HLA typing at each locus, the association tests relied only on the typed subset. According to a later analysis, parvovirus B19, influenza, CMV and Epstein-Barr virus appeared linked to several top co-occurrence clusters. Because counts were too low, more than 15 rarely observed V segments, including chromosome 9 orphons, were left out of the earlier analysis of 587 of the donors. According to the authors, the approach could potentially be generalized to other disease states and immunological phenotypes. In a later analysis, about 17,000 TCR beta sequences were associated with specific HLA alleles at a false discovery rate of 0.05. A later genetic analysis associated a missense DCLRE1C variant with V-gene and J-gene trimming of TCR beta chains, and an independent cohort replicated the association. In both the original and validation cohorts, the classifier was reported to diagnose cytomegalovirus status with high specificity and sensitivity. In a later analysis, TCR association rates were found to vary across HLA loci, with the most associated TCRs seen for DRB1 alleles and the fewest for HLA-C alleles. A later analysis found that most CMV-associated TCR beta chains appeared HLA-restricted, with HLA associations seemingly driven largely by CMV exposure.

Libraries were built with the immunoSEQ multiplex PCR assay. For the multiplex PCR, a mixture combining 60 forward primers for TCR Vbeta segments and 13 reverse primers for TCR Jbeta segments was used. Amplification of the CDR3 region of rearranged TCR beta genes was performed with a multiplex PCR assay on genomic DNA. On the Illumina HiSeq System, the amplified TCR beta libraries were sequenced as 87-base-pair reads. The study's own analysis went as follows. A later analysis tallied roughly 78 million unique TCR beta chains across the approximately 670 repertoires, and approximately 11 million of those chains were shared by two or more donors. To remove PCR and sequencing errors, raw reads were error-corrected and collapsed into unique sequences using a nearest-neighbor algorithm that merged closely related sequences. CDR3 sequences were aligned to IMGT reference sequences to assign V, D and J gene segments. For a sequence to be retained, a match of at least six nucleotides was required to both a V gene segment and a J gene segment. Rearrangements were classified as productive when the CDR3 lacked stop codons and remained in frame with V and J, and all other rearrangements were classified as non-productive. Following IMGT convention, CDR3 was defined as the stretch from the second conserved V-encoded cysteine to the conserved J-encoded phenylalanine. In an earlier analysis of more than 550 of the donors, sequences lacking an unambiguous match to a single V gene segment were excluded. An earlier analysis of some 500 of the donors classified V segments as functional when productive rearrangements were above 56.7% and as segregating when the standard deviation between donors was above 5%. A statistical classification framework was built for diagnosing cytomegalovirus status from the catalog of TCR beta chain sequences. In a later analysis, TCR nucleotide sequences were compared against IMGT/GENE-DB human TR gene sequences so that V and J genes could be assigned. A later analysis assigned CDR3 sequences and most-parsimonious VDJ recombination scenarios with the TCRdist pipeline. In a later analysis, each TCR beta chain was defined by its CDR3 amino acid sequence together with its V-gene family, and reads lacking a unique V-gene family were excluded. A later analysis removed 550 to 700 highly shared, low-generation-probability nucleotide sequences to deal with suspected cross-contamination and a sequencing artifact. In a later analysis, a clonal expansion index for each public chain was calculated from normalized within-repertoire ranks of inferred template counts. In a later analysis, generation probabilities were computed with a VDJ recombination model fitted to out-of-frame rearrangements, and the resulting probabilities were checked against IGoR. In a later analysis, hypergeometric tests were used to score TCR-TCR, TCR-HLA and TCR-CMV co-occurrence, with a repertoire-size bias correction applied to TCR pairs. In a later analysis, false discovery rates were estimated by permuting HLA or CMV assignments 20 times. In a later analysis, co-occurring TCRs were grouped using DBSCAN, and TCRdist sequence similarity was added for clustering within HLA-allele-positive subsets. For co-occurrence clustering, repertoires with fewer than 30,000 or more than 120,000 public chains were excluded, along with roughly 5 repertoires with anomalous nucleotide sharing. TCRdb stores this immuneACCESS table with in-frame sequences only. Part of the clones is absent; in the studies checked, under half of the shortfall reflects unresolved V genes, and no reason is known for the rest. Clone size and the V and J calls come from that table; the DNA yielded D and trimming. A total of approximately 170,000 clones appear in this sample, just under 80% of them only once. 9% to 10% of the sample is taken by the ten largest.

The clonotype originates from a man aged 18-30 years in good health and CMV-seropositive. This chain joins TRBV2 to TRBJ2-5; D gene: possibly TRBD1, on 7 matching bases. The sequencing sample was made of PBMCs. The CDR3 has the sequence CASKSQGGQETQYF. The sequence in DNA is TGTGCCAGCAAGTCTCAGGGGGGCCAAGAGACCCAGTACTTC.